This TCR beta chain was found in a study of T cell repertoires in aging, cancer and after chemotherapy. About the study: The full dataset contained around 8.2 million TCR reads.

The template was genomic DNA from peripheral blood, not RNA. This clonotype rates as medium-sized (0.01 to 0.1%). TRB rearrangements spanning V, D and J were amplified using mixed TRB-A/B primers. TCRdb analysed the multiplex PCR reads with MiXCR anew, one entry per CDR3 protein. The sample lists around 2,500 distinct CDR3 sequences, approximately 32% occurring once. The CDR3 length is 12 residues. V dropped 6 bases and J dropped 10; count of bases not matched to a gene: 8. Germline assignment: CDR1 MNHEY and CDR2 SVGAGI. The sample comprised blood. The chain couples TRBV6-5 to TRBJ1-1; 7 nucleotides agree with TRBD1. The receptor was derived from a human donor with a solid tumor. CDR3 nucleotide sequence: TGTGCCAGCAGCCGACAGGGCGAGGGAGCTTTCTTT. Encoded protein: CASSRQGEGAFF.